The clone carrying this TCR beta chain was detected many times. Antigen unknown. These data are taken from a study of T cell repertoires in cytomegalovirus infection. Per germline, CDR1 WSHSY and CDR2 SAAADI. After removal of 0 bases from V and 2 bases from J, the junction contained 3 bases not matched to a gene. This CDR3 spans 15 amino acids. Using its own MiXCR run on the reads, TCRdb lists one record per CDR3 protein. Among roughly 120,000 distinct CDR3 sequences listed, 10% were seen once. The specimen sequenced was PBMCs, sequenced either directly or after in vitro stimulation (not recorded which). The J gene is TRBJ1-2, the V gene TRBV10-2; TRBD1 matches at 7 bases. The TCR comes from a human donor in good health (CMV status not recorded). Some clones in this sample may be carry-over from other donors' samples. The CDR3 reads CASSESGDRNYGYTF. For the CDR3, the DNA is TGCGCCAGCAGTGAGTCGGGGGACAGAAACTATGGCTACACCTTC.